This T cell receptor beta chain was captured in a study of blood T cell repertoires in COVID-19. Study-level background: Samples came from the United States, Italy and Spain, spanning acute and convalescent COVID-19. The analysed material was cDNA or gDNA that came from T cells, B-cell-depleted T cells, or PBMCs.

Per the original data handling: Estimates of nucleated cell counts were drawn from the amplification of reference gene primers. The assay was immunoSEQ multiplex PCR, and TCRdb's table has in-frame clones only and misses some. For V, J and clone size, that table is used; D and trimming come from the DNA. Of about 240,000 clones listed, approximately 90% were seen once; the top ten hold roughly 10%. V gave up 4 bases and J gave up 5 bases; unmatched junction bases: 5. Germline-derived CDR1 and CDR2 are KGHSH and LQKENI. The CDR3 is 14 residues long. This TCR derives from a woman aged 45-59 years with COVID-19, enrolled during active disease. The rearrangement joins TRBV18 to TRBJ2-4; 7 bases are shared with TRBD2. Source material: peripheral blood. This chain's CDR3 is CASSHTRGENIQYF. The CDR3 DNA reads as TGTGCCAGCTCACATACCCGGGGGGAAAACATTCAGTACTTC.